The T cell receptor beta chain under discussion was sequenced for a study of Ad26.COV2.S vaccination and SARS-CoV-2 variants. About the research overall: Ad26.COV2.S, an intramuscular injection, was given once or twice 56 days apart. Overall study results and limits: Vaccine recipients posted higher spike-specific TCR breadth than their placebo counterparts.

The method was immunoSEQ multiplex PCR; TCRdb's version includes in-frame clones alone and lacks a portion of them. The sample includes about 450,000 clones, 85% to 90% of them seen just once. Treatment specified: roughly 20 received Ad26.COV2.S at low or high dose, single or two shots; 5 received placebo; per-sample allocation not given. Each sample was drawn 63 days after the first injection (of vaccine or placebo). A word on this clone: Its antigen is not identified.

The J segment lost 10 bases and the V segment lost 3 bases, leaving 7 bases of the junction unmatched. The germline V gene encodes CDR1 SGHNT and CDR2 YYREEE (reference sequence). The CDR3 is 13 amino acids. The receptor comes from a person aged 18-60 years who received the Ad26.COV2.S COVID-19 vaccine or a placebo. Sequenced material: peripheral blood, taken in a trial of Ad26.COV2.S vaccine versus placebo. The chain recombines TRBV5-4 with TRBJ1-1, with 9 bases identical to TRBD1. The CDR3: CASSYNRGLGAFF. CDR3 nucleotide sequence: TGTGCCAGCAGCTATAACAGGGGGCTTGGAGCTTTCTTT.